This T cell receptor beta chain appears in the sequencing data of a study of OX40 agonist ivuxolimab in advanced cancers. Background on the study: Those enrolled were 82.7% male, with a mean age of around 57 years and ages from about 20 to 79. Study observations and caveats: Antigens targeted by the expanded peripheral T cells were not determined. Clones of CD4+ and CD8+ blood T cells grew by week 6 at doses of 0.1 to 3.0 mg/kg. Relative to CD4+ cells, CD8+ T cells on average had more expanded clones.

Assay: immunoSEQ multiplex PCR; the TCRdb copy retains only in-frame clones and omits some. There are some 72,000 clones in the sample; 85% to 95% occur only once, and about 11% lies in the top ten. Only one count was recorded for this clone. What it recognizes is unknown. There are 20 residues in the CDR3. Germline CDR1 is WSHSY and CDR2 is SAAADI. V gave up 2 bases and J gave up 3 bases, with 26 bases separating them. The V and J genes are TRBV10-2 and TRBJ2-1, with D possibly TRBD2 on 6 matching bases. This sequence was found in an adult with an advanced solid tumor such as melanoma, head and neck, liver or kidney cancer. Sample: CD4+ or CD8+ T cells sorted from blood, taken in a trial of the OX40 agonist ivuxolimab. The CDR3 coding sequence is TGCGCCAGCAGTGAGCAGGAGGGCGGCCCGCTGAGGGACCTCTACAATGAGCAGTTCTTC. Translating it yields CASSEQEGGPLRDLYNEQFF.